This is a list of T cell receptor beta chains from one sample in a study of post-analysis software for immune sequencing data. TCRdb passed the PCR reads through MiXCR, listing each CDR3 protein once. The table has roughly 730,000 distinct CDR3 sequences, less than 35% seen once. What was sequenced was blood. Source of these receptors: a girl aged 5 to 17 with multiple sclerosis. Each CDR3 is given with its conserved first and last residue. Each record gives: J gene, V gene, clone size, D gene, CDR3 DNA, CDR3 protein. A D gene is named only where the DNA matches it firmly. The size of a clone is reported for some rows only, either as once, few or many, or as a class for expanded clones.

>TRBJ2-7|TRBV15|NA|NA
TGTGCCACCAGCGGGTGGGACGGCTACGAGCAGTACTTC
CATSGWDGYEQYF
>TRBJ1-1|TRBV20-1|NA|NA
TGCAGTGCTAGGGACCCCTCTTCGGGGGACACTGAAGCTTTCTTT
CSARDPSSGDTEAFF
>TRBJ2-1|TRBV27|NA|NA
TGTGCCAGCAGTTGGGAAGCACTCTCCTACAATGAGCAGTTCTTC
CASSWEALSYNEQFF
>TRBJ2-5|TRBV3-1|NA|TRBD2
TGTGCCAGCAGCCATACCACCGGACTAGCGGGCTACAGGGAGACCCAGTACTTC
CASSHTTGLAGYRETQYF
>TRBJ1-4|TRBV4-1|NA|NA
TGCGCCAGCAGCCCCAGGGCTGAAAAACTGTTTTTT
CASSPRAEKLFF
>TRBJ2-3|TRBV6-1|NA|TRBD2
TGTGCCAGCAGTGAATTTGCGGGAGCACCAGCGGATGGCACAGATACGCAGTATTTT
CASSEFAGAPADGTDTQYF
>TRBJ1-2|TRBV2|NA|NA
TGTGCCAGCGCCGTTTTGGGGAGGAGAGCTAACTATGGCTACACCTTC
CASAVLGRRANYGYTF
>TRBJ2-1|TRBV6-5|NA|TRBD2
TGTGCCAGCAGTTCACGCGGGAGTGGTTATGAGTTCAGTGAGCAGTTCTTC
CASSSRGSGYEFSEQFF
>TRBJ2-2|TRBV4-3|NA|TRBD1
TGCGCCAGCATGGGACAGGGGGTCGCGAACACCGGGGAGCTGTTTTTT
CASMGQGVANTGELFF
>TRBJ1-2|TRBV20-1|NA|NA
TGCAGTGCCGCGGACGGGACCTATGGCTACACCTTC
CSAADGTYGYTF
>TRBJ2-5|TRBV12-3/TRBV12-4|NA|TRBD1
TGTGCCAGCAGTGCCTTTTCAGGGGGCCGGGAGACCCAGTACTTC
CASSAFSGGRETQYF
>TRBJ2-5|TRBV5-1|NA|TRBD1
TGCGCCAGCAGCTGGGCCGGGACAGTACAAGAGACCCAGTACTTC
CASSWAGTVQETQYF
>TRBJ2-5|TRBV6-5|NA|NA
TGTGCCAGCAGTCCCCGAATGAGGGAGACCCAGTACTTC
CASSPRMRETQYF
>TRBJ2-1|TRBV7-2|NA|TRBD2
TGTGCCAGCTCCCCCCCCCTAGCGGGAGGCAATGAGCAGTTCTTC
CASSPPLAGGNEQFF
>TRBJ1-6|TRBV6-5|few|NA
TGTGCCAGCAGCCCGCGGGCCGTGAGTTCACCCCTCCACTTT
CASSPRAVSSPLHF
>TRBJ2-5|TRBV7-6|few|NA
TGTGCCAGCAGCTTAGCCTTCCAAGAGACCCAGTACTTC
CASSLAFQETQYF
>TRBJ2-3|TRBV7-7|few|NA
TGTGCCAGCAGCCTGGGACCCAACTCAGATACGCAGTATTTT
CASSLGPNSDTQYF
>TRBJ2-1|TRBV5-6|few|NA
TGTGCCAGCAGCTTGGCCGCGGGCCCCGTGCAGTTCTTC
CASSLAAGPVQFF